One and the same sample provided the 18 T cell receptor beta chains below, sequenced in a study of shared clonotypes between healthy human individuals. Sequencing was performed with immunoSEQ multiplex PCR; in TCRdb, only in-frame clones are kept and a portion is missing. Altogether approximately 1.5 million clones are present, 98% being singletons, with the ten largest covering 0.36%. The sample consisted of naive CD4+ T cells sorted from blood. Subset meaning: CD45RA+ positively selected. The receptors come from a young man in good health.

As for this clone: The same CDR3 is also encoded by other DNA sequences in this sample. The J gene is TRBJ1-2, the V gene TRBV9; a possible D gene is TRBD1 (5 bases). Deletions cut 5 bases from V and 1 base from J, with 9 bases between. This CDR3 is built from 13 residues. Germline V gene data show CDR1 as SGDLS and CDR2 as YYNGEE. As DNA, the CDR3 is TGTGCCAGCAGTGTCGACAGTAACTATGGCTACACCTTC. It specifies CASSVDSNYGYTF.

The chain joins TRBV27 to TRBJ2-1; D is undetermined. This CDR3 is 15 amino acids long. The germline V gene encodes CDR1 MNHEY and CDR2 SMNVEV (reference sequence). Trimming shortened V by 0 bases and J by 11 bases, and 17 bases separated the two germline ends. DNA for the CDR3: TGTGCCAGCAGTTTATCTCCAGACGGATTAATGAAGCAGTTCTTC. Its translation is CASSLSPDGLMKQFF.

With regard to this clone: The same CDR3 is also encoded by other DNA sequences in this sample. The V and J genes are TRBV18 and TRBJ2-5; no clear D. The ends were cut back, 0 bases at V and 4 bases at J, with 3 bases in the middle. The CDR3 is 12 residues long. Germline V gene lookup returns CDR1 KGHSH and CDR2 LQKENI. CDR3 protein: CASSPPTETQYF. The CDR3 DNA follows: TGTGCCAGCTCACCACCTACAGAGACCCAGTACTTC.

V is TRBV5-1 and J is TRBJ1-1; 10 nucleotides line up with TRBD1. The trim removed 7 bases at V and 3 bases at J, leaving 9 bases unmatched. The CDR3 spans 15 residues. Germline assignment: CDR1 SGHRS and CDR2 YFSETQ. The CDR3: CASSRQGAWDTEAFF. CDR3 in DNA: TGCGCCAGCTCAAGACAGGGGGCTTGGGACACTGAAGCTTTCTTT.

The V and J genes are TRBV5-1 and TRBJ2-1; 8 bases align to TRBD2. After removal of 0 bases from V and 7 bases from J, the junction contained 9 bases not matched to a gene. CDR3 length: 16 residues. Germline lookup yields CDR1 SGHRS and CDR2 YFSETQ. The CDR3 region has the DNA TGCGCCAGCAGCTTGGACGGACTAGCCAACTGGAATGAGCAGTTCTTC. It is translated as CASSLDGLANWNEQFF.

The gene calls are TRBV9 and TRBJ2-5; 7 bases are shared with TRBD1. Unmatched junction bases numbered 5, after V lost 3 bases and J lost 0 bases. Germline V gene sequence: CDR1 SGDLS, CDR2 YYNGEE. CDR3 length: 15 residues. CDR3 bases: TGTGCCAGCAGCGGGACGACAGGGTACCAAGAGACCCAGTACTTC. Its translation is CASSGTTGYQETQYF.

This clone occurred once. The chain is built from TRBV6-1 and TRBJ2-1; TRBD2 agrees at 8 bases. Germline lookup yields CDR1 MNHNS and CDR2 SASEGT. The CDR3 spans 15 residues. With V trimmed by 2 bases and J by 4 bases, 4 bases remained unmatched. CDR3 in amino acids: CASSEYTSGYNEQFF. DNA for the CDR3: TGTGCCAGCAGTGAATACACTAGCGGTTACAATGAGCAGTTCTTC.

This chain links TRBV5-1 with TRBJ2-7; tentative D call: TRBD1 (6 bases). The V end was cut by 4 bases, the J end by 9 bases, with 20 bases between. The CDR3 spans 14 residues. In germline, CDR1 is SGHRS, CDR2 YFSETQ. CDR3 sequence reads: CASSPQDSSTMQYF. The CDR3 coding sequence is TGCGCCAGCAGCCCGCAGGACAGTTCTACGATGCAGTACTTC.

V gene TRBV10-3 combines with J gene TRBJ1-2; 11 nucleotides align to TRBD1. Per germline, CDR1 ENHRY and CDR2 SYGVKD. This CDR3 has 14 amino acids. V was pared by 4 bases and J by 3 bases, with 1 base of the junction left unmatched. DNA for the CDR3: TGTGCCATCAGTGGGACAGGGGGCGACTATGGCTACACCTTC. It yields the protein CAISGTGGDYGYTF.

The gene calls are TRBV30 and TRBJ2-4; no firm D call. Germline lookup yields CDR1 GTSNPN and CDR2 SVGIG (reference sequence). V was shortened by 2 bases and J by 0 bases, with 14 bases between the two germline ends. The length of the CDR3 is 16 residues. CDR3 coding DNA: TGTGCCTGGAGTCGGGTTCGTGACCTAGCCAAAAACATTCAGTACTTC. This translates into CAWSRVRDLAKNIQYF.

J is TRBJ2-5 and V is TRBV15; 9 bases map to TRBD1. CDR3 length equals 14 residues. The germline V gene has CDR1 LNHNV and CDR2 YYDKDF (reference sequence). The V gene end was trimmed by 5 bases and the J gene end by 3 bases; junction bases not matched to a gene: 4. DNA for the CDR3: TGTGCCACCAGCGGGTGGACAGGGGAAGAGACCCAGTACTTC. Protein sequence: CATSGWTGEETQYF. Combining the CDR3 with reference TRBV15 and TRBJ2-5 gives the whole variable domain DAMVIQNPRYQVTQFGKPVTLSCSQTLNHNVMYWYQQKSSQAPKLLFHYYDKDFNNEADTPDNFQSRRPNTSFCFLDIRSPGLGDTAMYLCATSGWTGEETQYFGPGTRLLVL.

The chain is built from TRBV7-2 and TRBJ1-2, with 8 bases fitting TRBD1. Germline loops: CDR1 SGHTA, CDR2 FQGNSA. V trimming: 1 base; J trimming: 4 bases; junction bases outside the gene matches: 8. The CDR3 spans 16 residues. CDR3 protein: CASSLGGGTGGYGYTF. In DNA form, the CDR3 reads TGTGCCAGCAGCTTAGGGGGCGGGACAGGTGGCTATGGCTACACCTTC.

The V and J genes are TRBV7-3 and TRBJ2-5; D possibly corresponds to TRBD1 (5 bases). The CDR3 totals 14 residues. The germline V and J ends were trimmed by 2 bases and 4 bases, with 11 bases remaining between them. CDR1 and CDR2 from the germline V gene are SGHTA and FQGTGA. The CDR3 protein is CASSLQGWGETQYF. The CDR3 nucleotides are TGTGCCAGCAGCTTACAGGGTTGGGGAGAGACCCAGTACTTC. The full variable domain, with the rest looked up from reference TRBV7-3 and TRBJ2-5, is GAGVSQTPSNKVTEKGKYVELRCDPISGHTALYWYRQSLGQGPEFLIYFQGTGAADDSGLPNDRFFAVRPEGSVSTLKIQRTERGDSAVYLCASSLQGWGETQYFGPGTRLLVL.

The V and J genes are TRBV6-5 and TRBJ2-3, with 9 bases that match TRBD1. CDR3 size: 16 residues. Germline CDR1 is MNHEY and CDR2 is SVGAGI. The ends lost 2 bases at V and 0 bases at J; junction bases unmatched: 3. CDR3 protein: CASSYRDRGSTDTQYF. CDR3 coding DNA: TGTGCCAGCAGTTACCGAGACAGGGGGAGCACAGATACGCAGTATTTT.

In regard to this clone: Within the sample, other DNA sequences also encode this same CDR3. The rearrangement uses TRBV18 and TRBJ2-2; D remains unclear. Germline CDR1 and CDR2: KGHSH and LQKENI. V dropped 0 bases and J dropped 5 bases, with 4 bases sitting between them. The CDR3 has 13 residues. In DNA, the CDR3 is TGTGCCAGCTCACCACCGGCGACCGGGGAGCTGTTTTTT. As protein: CASSPPATGELFF.

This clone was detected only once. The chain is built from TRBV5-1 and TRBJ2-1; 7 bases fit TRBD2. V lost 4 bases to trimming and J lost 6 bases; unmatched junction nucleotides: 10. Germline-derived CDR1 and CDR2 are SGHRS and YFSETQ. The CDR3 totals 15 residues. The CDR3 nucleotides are TGCGCCAGCAGCCCTCTAGCGGCGGACGGCAATGAGCAGTTCTTC. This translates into CASSPLAADGNEQFF.

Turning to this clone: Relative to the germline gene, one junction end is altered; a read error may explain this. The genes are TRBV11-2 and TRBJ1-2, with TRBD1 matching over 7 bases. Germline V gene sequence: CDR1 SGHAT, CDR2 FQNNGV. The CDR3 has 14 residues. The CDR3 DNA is TGTGCCAGCAGCGTAGACAGGGAGAACTATGGCTACACCTTC. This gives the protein CASSVDRENYGYTF.

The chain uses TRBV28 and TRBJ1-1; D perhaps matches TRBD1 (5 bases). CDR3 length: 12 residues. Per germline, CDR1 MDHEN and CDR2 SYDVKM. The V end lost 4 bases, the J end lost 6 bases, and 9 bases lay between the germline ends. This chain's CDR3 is CASSSGTPEAFF. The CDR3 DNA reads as TGTGCCAGCAGTTCAGGGACCCCTGAAGCTTTCTTT.